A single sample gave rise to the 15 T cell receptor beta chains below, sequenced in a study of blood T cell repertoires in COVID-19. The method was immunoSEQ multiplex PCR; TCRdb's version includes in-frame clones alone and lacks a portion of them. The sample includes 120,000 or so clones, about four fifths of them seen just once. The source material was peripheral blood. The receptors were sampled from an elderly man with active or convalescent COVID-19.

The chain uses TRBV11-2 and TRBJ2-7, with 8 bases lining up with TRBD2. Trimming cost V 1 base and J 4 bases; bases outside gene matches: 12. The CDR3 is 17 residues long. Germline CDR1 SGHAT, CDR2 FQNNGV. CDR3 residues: CASSLALLRGASYEQYF. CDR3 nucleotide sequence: TGTGCCAGCAGCTTAGCTCTCCTGCGGGGGGCAAGTTACGAGCAGTACTTC.

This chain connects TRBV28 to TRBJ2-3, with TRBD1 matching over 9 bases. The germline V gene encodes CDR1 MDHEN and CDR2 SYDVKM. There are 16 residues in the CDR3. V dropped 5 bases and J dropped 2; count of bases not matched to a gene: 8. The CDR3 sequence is CASSARQGGFTDTQYF. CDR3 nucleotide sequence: TGTGCCAGCAGTGCTCGACAGGGGGGATTCACAGATACGCAGTATTTT.

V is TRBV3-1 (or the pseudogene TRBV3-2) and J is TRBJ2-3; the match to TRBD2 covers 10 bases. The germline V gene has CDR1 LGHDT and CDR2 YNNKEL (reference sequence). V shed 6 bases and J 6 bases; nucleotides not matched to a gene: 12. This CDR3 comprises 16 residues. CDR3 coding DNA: TGTGCCAGCAGACTCCCTAGCGGGGGCTCTGTGGATACGCAGTATTTT. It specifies CASRLPSGGSVDTQYF.

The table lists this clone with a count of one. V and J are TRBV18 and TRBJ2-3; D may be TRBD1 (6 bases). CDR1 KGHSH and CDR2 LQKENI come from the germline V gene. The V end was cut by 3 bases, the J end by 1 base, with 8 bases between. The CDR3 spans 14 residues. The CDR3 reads CASSPRQGTDTQYF. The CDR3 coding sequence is TGTGCCAGCTCACCGCGACAGGGCACAGATACGCAGTATTTT.

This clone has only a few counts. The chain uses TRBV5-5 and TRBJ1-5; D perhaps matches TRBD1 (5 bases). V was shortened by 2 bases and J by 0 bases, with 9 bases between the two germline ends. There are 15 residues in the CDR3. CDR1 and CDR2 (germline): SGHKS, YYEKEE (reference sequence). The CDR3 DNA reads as TGTGCCAGCAGCTTACAGGATTATAGCAATCAGCCCCAGCATTTT. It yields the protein CASSLQDYSNQPQHF.

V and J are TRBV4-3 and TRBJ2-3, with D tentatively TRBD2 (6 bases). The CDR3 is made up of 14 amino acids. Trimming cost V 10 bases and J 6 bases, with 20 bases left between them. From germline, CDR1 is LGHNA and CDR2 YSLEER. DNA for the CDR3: TGCGCCACCTCCGAGCGCGGGGTAGGTGATACGCAGTATTTT. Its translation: CATSERGVGDTQYF.

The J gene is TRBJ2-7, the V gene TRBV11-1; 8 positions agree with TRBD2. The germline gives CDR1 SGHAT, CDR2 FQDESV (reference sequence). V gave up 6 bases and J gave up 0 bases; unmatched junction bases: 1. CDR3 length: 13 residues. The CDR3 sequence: CASRRGASYEQYF. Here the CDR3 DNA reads TGTGCCAGCAGGCGGGGGGCCTCCTACGAGCAGTACTTC.

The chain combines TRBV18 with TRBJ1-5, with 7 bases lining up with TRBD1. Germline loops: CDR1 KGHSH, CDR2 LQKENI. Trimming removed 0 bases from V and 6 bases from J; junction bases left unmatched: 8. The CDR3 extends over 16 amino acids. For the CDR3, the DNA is TGTGCCAGCTCACCACCGGGGCAGGGGGGCGGTCAGCCCCAGCATTTT. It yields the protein CASSPPGQGGGQPQHF.

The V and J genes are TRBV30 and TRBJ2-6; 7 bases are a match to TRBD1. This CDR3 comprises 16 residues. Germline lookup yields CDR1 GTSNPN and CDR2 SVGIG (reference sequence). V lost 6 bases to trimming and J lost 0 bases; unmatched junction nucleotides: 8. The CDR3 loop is CACARDSPSGANVLTF. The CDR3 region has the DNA TGTGCCTGTGCGAGGGACAGCCCCTCTGGGGCCAACGTCCTGACTTTC.

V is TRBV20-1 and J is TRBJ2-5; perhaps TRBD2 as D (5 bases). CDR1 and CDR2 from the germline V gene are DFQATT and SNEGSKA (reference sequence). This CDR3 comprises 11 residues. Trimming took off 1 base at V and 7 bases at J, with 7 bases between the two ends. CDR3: CSARVRGTQYF. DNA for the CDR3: TGCAGTGCTAGAGTTCGGGGGACCCAGTACTTC.

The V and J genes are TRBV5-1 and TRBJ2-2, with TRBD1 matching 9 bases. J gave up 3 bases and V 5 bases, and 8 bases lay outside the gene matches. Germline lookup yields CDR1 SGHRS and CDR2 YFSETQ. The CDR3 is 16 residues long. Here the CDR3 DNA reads TGCGCCAGCAGATTAACACAGGGGGCGGACACCGGGGAGCTGTTTTTT. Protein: CASRLTQGADTGELFF. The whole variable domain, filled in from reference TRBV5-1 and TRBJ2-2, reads KAGVTQTPRYLIKTRGQQVTLSCSPISGHRSVSWYQQTPGQGLQFLFEYFSETQRNKGNFPGRFSGRQFSNSRSEMNVSTLELGDSALYLCASRLTQGADTGELFFGEGSRLTVL.

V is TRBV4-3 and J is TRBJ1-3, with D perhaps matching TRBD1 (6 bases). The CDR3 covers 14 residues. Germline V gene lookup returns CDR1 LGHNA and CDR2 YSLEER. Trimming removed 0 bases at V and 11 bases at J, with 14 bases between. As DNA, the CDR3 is TGCGCCAGCAGCCAAGAGACAGGCCAATCTTCCATATATTTT. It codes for CASSQETGQSSIYF.

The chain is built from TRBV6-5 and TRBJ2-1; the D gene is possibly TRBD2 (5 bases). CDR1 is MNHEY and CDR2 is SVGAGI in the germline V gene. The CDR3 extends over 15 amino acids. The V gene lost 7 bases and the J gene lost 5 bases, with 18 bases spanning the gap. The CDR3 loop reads CASTQAVGPNNEQFF. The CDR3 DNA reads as TGTGCCAGCACCCAAGCGGTCGGGCCCAACAATGAGCAGTTCTTC.

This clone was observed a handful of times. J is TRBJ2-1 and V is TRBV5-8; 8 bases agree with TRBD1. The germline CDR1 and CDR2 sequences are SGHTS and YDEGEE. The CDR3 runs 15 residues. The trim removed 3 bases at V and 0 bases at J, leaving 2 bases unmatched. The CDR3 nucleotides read TGTGCCAGCAGCTCCGACAGGGGCTCCTACAATGAGCAGTTCTTC. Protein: CASSSDRGSYNEQFF.

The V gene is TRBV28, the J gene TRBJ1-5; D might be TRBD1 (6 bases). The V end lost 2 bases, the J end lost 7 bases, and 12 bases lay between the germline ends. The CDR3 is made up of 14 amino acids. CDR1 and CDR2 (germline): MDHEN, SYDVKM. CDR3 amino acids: CASSLPGVPQPQHF. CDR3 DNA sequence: TGTGCCAGCAGTTTACCAGGGGTTCCCCAGCCCCAGCATTTT.